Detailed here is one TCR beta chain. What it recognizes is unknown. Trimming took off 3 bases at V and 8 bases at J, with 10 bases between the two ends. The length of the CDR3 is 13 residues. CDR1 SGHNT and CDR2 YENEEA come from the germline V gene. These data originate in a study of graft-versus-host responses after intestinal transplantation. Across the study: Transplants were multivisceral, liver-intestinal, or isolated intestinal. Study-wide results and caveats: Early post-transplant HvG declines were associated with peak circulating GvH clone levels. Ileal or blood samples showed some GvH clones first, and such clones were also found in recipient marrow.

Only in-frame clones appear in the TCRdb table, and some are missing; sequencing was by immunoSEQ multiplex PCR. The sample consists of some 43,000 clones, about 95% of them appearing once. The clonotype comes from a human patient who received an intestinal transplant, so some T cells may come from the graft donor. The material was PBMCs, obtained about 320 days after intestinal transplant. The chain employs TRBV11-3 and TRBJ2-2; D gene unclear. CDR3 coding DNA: TGTGCCAGCAGCTTGCCAGGCGGAGGGGAGCTGTTTTTT. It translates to CASSLPGGGELFF.